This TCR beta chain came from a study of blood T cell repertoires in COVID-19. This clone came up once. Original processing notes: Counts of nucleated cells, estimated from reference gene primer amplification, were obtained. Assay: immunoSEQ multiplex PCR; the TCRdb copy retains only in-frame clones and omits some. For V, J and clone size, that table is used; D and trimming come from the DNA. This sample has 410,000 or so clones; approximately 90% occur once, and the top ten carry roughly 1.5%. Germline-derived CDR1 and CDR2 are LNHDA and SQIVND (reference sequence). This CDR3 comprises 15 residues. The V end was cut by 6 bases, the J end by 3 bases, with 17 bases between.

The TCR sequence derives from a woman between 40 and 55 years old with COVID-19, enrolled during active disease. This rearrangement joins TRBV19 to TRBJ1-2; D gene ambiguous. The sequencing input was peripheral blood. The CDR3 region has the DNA TGTGCCAGTAGGAACACCTCGGAGGTGGACTATGGCTACACCTTC. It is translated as CASRNTSEVDYGYTF.